Below, 27 T cell receptor beta chains from the same sample are listed, as sequenced in a study of T cell repertoires in ileal Crohn's disease. The protocol was immunoSEQ multiplex PCR, while the TCRdb copy is restricted to in-frame clones and leaves out a portion. The table lists 3,000 to 5,000 clones, 85% of them singletons. This sample's time point: neoterminal ileum biopsy at postoperative endoscopy, about 6 months after surgery. The sequenced material came from ileal tissue. The receptors were gathered from an adult with Crohn's disease.

This clone occurred once. The chain recombines TRBV11-2 with TRBJ2-1, with 10 bases aligning to TRBD2. The CDR3 is made up of 15 amino acids. V was clipped by 3 bases and J by 3 bases; unmatched bases: 2. Germline V CDR1 and CDR2: SGHAT, FQNNGV. The CDR3 protein is CASSFSSGGYNEQFF. DNA for the CDR3: TGTGCCAGCAGCTTCTCTAGCGGGGGCTACAATGAGCAGTTCTTC.

The chain couples TRBV29-1 to TRBJ2-1; unclear D gene. The ends were cut back, 7 bases at V and 6 bases at J, with 13 bases in the middle. CDR1 and CDR2 from the germline V gene are SQVTM and ANQGSEA. The CDR3 spans 12 residues. The CDR3 bases are TGCAGCGCGCATGCGGTGCCCAATGAGCAGTTCTTC. Translation: CSAHAVPNEQFF.

J is TRBJ2-6 and V is TRBV6-1; TRBD2 might be the D (7 bases). CDR3 length: 17 amino acids. Between the trimmed V and J ends, which lost 4 bases and 3 bases, there was a span of 16 bases. Per germline, CDR1 MNHNS and CDR2 SASEGT. This CDR3 is CASSVSGGAFGANVLTF. CDR3 bases: TGTGCCAGCAGTGTAAGTGGGGGGGCCTTTGGGGCCAACGTCCTGACTTTC.

The V call is TRBV7-2, the J call TRBJ2-5; 7 bases fit TRBD2. V dropped 1 base and J dropped 1; count of bases not matched to a gene: 3. CDR3 length: 15 residues. Germline CDR1 and CDR2: SGHTA and FQGNSA. Written as DNA, the CDR3 is TGTGCCAGCAGCTTAGGAGGGAGGGCCCAAGAGACCCAGTACTTC. It codes for CASSLGGRAQETQYF.

The chain links TRBV4-3 to TRBJ2-3; 8 bases are a match to TRBD2. The V and J ends lost 4 bases and 2 bases, in that order; junction bases with no gene match: 8. The CDR3 extends over 16 amino acids. The germline gives CDR1 LGHNA, CDR2 YSLEER. CDR3 protein: CASSPRTGGITDTQYF. CDR3 nucleotides: TGCGCCAGCAGCCCAAGGACGGGGGGGATCACAGATACGCAGTATTTT.

The genes are TRBV14 and TRBJ1-1; no clear D gene. This CDR3 contains 14 residues. V was pared by 4 bases and J by 6 bases, with 15 bases between. Germline V gene sequence: CDR1 SGHDN, CDR2 FVKESK. The CDR3 DNA sequence: TGTGCCAGCAGCCGAGACCGGGGTCGGGCTGAAGCTTTCTTT. It encodes CASSRDRGRAEAFF.

V usage is TRBV30 and J usage is TRBJ1-6; D not resolved. Per germline, CDR1 GTSNPN and CDR2 SVGIG (reference sequence). Trimming took off 4 bases at V and 3 bases at J, with 13 bases between the two ends. CDR3 length equals 15 residues. CDR3 residues: CAWTIRSLYNSPLHF. The CDR3 DNA follows: TGTGCCTGGACCATTAGGAGTCTCTATAATTCACCCCTCCACTTT.

The chain joins TRBV7-9 to TRBJ1-4; D unresolved. V shed 5 bases and J shed 5 bases, with 15 bases lying between them. CDR3 size: 15 residues. The germline V gene encodes CDR1 SEHNR and CDR2 FQNEAQ (reference sequence). The CDR3 region has the DNA TGTGCCAGCAGCCCCCTAGGCACGGAAAATGAAAAACTGTTTTTT. Translation gives CASSPLGTENEKLFF. The variable domain in full, completed from reference TRBV7-9 and TRBJ1-4, reads DTGVSQNPRHKITKRGQNVTFRCDPISEHNRLYWYRQTLGQGPEFLTYFQNEAQLEKSRLLSDRFSAERPKGSFSTLEIQRTEQGDSAMYLCASSPLGTENEKLFFGSGTQLSVL.

This chain joins TRBV7-3 and TRBJ2-3, with TRBD1 matching 8 bases. After removal of 5 bases from V and 3 bases from J, the junction contained 4 bases not matched to a gene. The CDR3 contains 14 residues. Germline lookup yields CDR1 SGHTA and CDR2 FQGTGA. The DNA of the CDR3 is TGTGCCAGCAGCCCGAGACAGGGGACAGATACGCAGTATTTT. Encoded protein: CASSPRQGTDTQYF.

The genes are TRBV9 and TRBJ1-4, with a possible D match to TRBD1 (5 bases). Deletions cut 2 bases from V and 7 bases from J, with 6 bases between. Looked up from germline, CDR1 is SGDLS and CDR2 is YYNGEE. The CDR3 spans 12 residues. CDR3 sequence (DNA): TGTGCCAGCAGCGTGCAGGGTGAAAAACTGTTTTTT. This gives the protein CASSVQGEKLFF.

J is TRBJ1-2 and V is TRBV5-5; a possible D gene is TRBD1 (6 bases). CDR3 size: 13 residues. Trimming removed 3 bases from V and 4 bases from J, with 10 bases in between. Germline CDR1 SGHKS, CDR2 YYEKEE (reference sequence). CDR3 sequence reads: CASSSTGFYGYTF. For the CDR3, the DNA is TGTGCCAGCAGCTCCACAGGGTTCTATGGCTACACCTTC.

The rearrangement uses TRBV6-5 and TRBJ2-1, with 11 bases lining up with TRBD2. The CDR3 is made up of 14 amino acids. Germline CDR1 and CDR2: MNHEY and SVGAGI. The ends lost 4 bases at V and 4 bases at J; junction bases unmatched: 0. The CDR3 DNA reads TGTGCCAGCAGTTTAGCGGGGGGGTACAATGAGCAGTTCTTC. Protein product: CASSLAGGYNEQFF.

The chain couples TRBV4-3 to TRBJ2-1, with 9 nucleotides matching TRBD2. CDR3 length: 17 amino acids. Germline assignment: CDR1 LGHNA and CDR2 YSLEER. J was trimmed by 8 bases and V by 3 bases; bases with no gene match: 14. Here the CDR3 reads CASSHLTGTSRGDEQFF. CDR3 nucleotide sequence: TGCGCCAGCAGCCACTTGACCGGGACTAGCAGGGGCGATGAGCAGTTCTTC.

This clone occurred a few times. The rearrangement joins TRBV7-2 to TRBJ2-7, with TRBD2 identical over 14 bases. Trimming at V came to 5 bases and at J to 5 bases, leaving 5 bases not matched to a gene. CDR3 length: 15 amino acids. Germline lookup yields CDR1 SGHTA and CDR2 FQGNSA. The CDR3 DNA reads TGTGCCAGCAGCCCGCAGGGACTAGCGGGAGACGAGCAGTACTTC. Protein sequence: CASSPQGLAGDEQYF.

The chain carries TRBV19 and TRBJ1-1, with unresolved D. From germline, CDR1 is LNHDA and CDR2 SQIVND (reference sequence). The CDR3 is 11 residues long. V lost 7 bases, J lost 10 bases, and 13 bases lay in between. Here the CDR3 reads CASTYSAAAFF. The CDR3, as DNA: TGTGCCAGTACCTACAGTGCCGCAGCTTTCTTT.

J is TRBJ2-7 and V is TRBV18; a weak D match, TRBD2 (6 bases). The germline CDR1 and CDR2 sequences are KGHSH and LQKENI. The CDR3 covers 15 residues. Trimming cost V 2 bases and J 6 bases, with 17 bases left between them. CDR3 sequence (DNA): TGTGCCAGCTCACCATCCGGGACTGATATACTCGAGCAGTACTTC. This translates into CASSPSGTDILEQYF. Supplemented by reference TRBV18 and TRBJ2-7, the full variable domain reads NAGVMQNPRHLVRRRGQEARLRCSPMKGHSHVYWYRQLPEEGLKFMVYLQKENIIDESGMPKERFSAEFPKEGPSILRIQQVVRGDSAAYFCASSPSGTDILEQYFGPGTRLTVT.

Comments on this clone: In the same sample, other DNA sequences code for this CDR3. The chain uses TRBV5-1 and TRBJ1-4; perhaps TRBD1 as D (5 bases). Germline loops: CDR1 SGHRS, CDR2 YFSETQ. This CDR3 is built from 14 residues. The V end was cut by 0 bases, the J end by 6 bases, with 9 bases between. CDR3 sequence: CASSLAGRDEKLFF. The DNA of the CDR3 is TGCGCCAGCAGCTTGGCGGGCAGGGATGAAAAACTGTTTTTT.

The chain joins TRBV4-1 to TRBJ2-5, with D uncertain. V was pared by 4 bases and J by 3 bases, with 12 bases between. Looked up from germline, CDR1 is MGHRA and CDR2 is YSYEKL. The CDR3 is 14 amino acids. The CDR3 region is CASSPRGVEETQYF. In DNA form, the CDR3 reads TGCGCCAGCAGCCCGAGAGGTGTCGAAGAGACCCAGTACTTC.

The chain recombines TRBV7-9 with TRBJ2-3, with 10 bases matching TRBD2. Germline V gives CDR1 SEHNR, CDR2 FQNEAQ (reference sequence). The CDR3 contains 17 residues. Trimming at V came to 1 base and at J to 2 bases, leaving 6 bases not matched to a gene. In nucleotides, the CDR3 is TGTGCCAGCAGCTTAGGTGGTAGCGGGGGGCCCACAGATACGCAGTATTTT. Translating it yields CASSLGGSGGPTDTQYF.

V gene TRBV6-5 combines with J gene TRBJ2-1, with a weak D call TRBD1 (5 bases). The V end lost 6 bases, the J end lost 5 bases, and 17 bases lay between the germline ends. This CDR3 has 15 amino acids. Germline assignment: CDR1 MNHEY and CDR2 SVGAGI. The CDR3 DNA reads TGTGCCAGCAGGGACGAAGGGGCGGTCCACAATGAGCAGTTCTTC. This encodes CASRDEGAVHNEQFF.

The gene calls are TRBV6-5 and TRBJ2-7; 9 nucleotides agree with TRBD1. Looked up from germline, CDR1 is MNHEY and CDR2 is SVGAGI. The CDR3 contains 15 residues. Trimming at V came to 0 bases and at J to 0 bases, leaving 0 bases not matched to a gene. The CDR3 sequence: CASSYSTGGSYEQYF. CDR3 sequence (DNA): TGTGCCAGCAGTTACTCGACAGGGGGCTCCTACGAGCAGTACTTC.

V and J are TRBV4-2 and TRBJ2-1; D is unclear. This CDR3 is built from 16 residues. V was trimmed by 0 bases and J by 0 bases, leaving 9 bases between them. CDR1 is LGHNA, CDR2 YNFKEQ, per germline. CDR3 region: CASSQDLSSSYNEQFF. The DNA of the CDR3 is TGTGCCAGCAGCCAAGATTTATCGTCCTCCTACAATGAGCAGTTCTTC.

This chain uses TRBV7-3 with TRBJ2-3; 10 bases map to TRBD2. Germline loops: CDR1 SGHTA, CDR2 FQGTGA. The CDR3 spans 16 residues. With 2 bases clipped from V and 2 bases from J, the junction kept 4 bases outside the gene matches. The CDR3 loop is CASSLGTSDLTDTQYF. CDR3 in DNA: TGTGCCAGCAGCTTAGGGACTAGCGATCTCACAGATACGCAGTATTTT.

This chain uses TRBV4-1 with TRBJ2-7; D is perhaps TRBD2 (7 bases). The CDR3 length is 15 residues. Germline CDR1 reads MGHRA; CDR2 reads YSYEKL. Deletions cut 0 bases from V and 1 base from J, with 10 bases between. CDR3 DNA sequence: TGCGCCAGCAGCCAAGAGGGGGGGGCGTCCTACGAGCAGTACTTC. Residues: CASSQEGGASYEQYF.

The V gene is TRBV21-1, the J gene TRBJ2-7; TRBD2 was called by the table and not checked on the DNA. TRBV21-1 is tagged as a pseudogene. This CDR3 is 16 amino acids long. CDR3 residues: CASSGVVAHVLDEQYF. In DNA, the CDR3 is TGTGCCAGCAGTGGTGTTGTAGCACACGTGTTAGACGAGCAGTACTTC.

The J gene is TRBJ1-1, the V gene TRBV14; TRBD1 matches at 7 bases. The CDR3 runs to 15 residues. Germline V CDR1 and CDR2: SGHDN, FVKESK. Trimming cost V 3 bases and J 4 bases; bases outside gene matches: 8. The CDR3 DNA follows: TGTGCCAGCAGCCATATGGCTCAGGGGGGCACTGAAGCTTTCTTT. Its translation is CASSHMAQGGTEAFF.

This CDR3 is CASSLAGENYGYTF. In DNA, the CDR3 is TGTGCCAGCAGCTTGGCAGGGGAGAACTATGGCTACACCTTC. The chain is built from TRBV11-1 and TRBJ1-2; the D gene is possibly TRBD1 (6 bases). Germline loops: CDR1 SGHAT, CDR2 FQDESV (reference sequence). The CDR3 is 14 residues long. V was cut by 3 bases and J by 2 bases, with 10 bases left in between.